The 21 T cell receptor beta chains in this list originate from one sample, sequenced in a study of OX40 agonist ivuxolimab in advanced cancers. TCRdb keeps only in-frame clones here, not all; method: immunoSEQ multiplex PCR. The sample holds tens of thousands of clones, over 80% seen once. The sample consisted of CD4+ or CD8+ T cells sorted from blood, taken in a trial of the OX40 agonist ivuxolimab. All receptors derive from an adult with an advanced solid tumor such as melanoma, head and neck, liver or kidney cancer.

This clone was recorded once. CDR3 loop: CASSIGLAGGLSTDTQYF. The CDR3 nucleotides read TGTGCCAGTAGTATCGGACTAGCGGGAGGGTTGAGCACAGATACGCAGTATTTT. V and J are TRBV19 and TRBJ2-3; 15 bases align to TRBD2. The J segment lost 0 bases and the V segment lost 3 bases, leaving 4 bases of the junction unmatched. The CDR3 has 18 amino acids. CDR1 LNHDA and CDR2 SQIVND come from the germline V gene (reference sequence).

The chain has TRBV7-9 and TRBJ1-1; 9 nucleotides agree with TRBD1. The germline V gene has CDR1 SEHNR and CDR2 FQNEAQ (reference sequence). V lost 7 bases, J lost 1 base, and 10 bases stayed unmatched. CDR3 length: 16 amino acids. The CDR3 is CASNIGQGTGNTEAFF. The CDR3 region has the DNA TGTGCCAGCAACATAGGACAGGGGACAGGGAACACTGAAGCTTTCTTT.

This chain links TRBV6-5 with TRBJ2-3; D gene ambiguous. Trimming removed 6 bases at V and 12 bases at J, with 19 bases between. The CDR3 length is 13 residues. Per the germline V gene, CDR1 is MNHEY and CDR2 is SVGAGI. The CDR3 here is CASSSLSDEPQYF. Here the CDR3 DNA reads TGTGCCAGCAGCTCACTATCGGACGAGCCCCAGTATTTT.

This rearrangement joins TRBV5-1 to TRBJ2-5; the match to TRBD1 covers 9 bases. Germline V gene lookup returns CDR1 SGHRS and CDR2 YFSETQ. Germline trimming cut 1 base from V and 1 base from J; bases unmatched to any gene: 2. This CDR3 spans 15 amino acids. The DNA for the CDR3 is TGCGCCAGCAGCTTGCAGGGACAGGGCCAAGAGACCCAGTACTTC. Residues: CASSLQGQGQETQYF.

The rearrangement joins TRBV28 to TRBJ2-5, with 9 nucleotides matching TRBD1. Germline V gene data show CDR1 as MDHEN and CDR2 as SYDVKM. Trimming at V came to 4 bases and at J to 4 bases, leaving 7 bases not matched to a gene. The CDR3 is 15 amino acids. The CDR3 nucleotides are TGTGCCAGCAGTTCGCTGACAGGGGGTGCAGAGACCCAGTACTTC. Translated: CASSSLTGGAETQYF.

The CDR3 region is CAIRKSQANTEAFF. The CDR3 DNA follows: TGTGCCATCAGGAAGTCACAGGCGAACACTGAAGCTTTCTTT. This rearrangement joins TRBV10-3 to TRBJ1-1; possible D gene TRBD1, 5 bases. Per germline, CDR1 ENHRY and CDR2 SYGVKD. CDR3 size: 14 residues. V dropped 6 bases and J dropped 1 base, with 12 bases sitting between them.

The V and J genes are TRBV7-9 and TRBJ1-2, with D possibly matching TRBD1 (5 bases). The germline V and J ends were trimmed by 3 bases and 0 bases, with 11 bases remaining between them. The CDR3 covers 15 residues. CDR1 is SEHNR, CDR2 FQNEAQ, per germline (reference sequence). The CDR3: CASSLWDGANYGYTF. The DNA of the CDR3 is TGTGCCAGCAGCTTGTGGGACGGAGCTAACTATGGCTACACCTTC.

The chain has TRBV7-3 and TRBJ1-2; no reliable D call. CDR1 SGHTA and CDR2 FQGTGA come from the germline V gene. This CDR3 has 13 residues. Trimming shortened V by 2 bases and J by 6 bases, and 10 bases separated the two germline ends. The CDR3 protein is CASSLGSENGYTF. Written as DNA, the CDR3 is TGTGCCAGCAGCTTAGGTTCGGAGAATGGCTACACCTTC.

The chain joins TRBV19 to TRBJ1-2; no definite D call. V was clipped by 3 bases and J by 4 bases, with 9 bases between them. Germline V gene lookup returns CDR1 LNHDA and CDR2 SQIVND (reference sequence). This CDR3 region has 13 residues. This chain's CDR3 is CASSMWQPYGYTF. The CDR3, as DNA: TGTGCCAGTAGTATGTGGCAGCCCTATGGCTACACCTTC.

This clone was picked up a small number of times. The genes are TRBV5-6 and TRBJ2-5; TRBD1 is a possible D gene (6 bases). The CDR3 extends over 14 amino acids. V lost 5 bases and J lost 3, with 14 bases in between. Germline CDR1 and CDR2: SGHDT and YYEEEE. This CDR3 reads CASRIRQAKETQYF. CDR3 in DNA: TGTGCCAGCAGAATAAGACAGGCAAAAGAGACCCAGTACTTC.

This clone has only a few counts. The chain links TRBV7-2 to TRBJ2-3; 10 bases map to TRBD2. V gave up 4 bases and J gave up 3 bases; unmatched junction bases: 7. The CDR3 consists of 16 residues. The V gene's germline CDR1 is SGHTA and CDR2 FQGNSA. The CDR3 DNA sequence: TGTGCCAGCAGCTATATAGCGGGGGGCAGGACAGATACGCAGTATTTT. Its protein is CASSYIAGGRTDTQYF.

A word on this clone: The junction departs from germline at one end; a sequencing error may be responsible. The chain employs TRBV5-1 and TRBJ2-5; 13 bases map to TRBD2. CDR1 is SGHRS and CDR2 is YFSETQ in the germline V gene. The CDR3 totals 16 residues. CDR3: CVSSWRLAGGRETQYF. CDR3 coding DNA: TGCGTCAGCAGCTGGAGACTAGCGGGGGGAAGAGAGACCCAGTACTTC. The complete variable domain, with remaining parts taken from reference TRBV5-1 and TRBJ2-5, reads KAGVTQTPRYLIKTRGQQVTLSCSPISGHRSVSWYQQTPGQGLQFLFEYFSETQRNKGNFPGRFSGRQFSNSRSEMNVSTLELGDSALYLCVSSWRLAGGRETQYFGPGTRLLVL.

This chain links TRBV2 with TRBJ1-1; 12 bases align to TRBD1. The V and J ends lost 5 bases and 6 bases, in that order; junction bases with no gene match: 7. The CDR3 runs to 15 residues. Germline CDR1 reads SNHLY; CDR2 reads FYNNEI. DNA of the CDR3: TGTGCCAGCAGTACCGAGGGACAGGGGGCCTCTGAAGCTTTCTTT. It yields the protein CASSTEGQGASEAFF.

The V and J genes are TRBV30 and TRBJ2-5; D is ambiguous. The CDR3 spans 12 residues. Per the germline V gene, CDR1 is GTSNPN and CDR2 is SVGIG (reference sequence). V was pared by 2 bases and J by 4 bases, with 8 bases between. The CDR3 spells CAWSSQAETQYF. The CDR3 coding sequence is TGTGCCTGGAGTAGTCAGGCAGAGACCCAGTACTTC. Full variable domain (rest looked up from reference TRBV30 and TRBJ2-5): SQTIHQWPATLVQPVGSPLSLECTVEGTSNPNLYWYRQAAGRGLQLLFYSVGIGQISSEVPQNLSASRPQDRQFILSSKKLLLSDSGFYLCAWSSQAETQYFGPGTRLLVL.

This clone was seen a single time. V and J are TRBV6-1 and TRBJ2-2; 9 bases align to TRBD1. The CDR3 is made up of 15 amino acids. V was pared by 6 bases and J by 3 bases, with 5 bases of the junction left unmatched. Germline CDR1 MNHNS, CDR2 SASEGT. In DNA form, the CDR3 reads TGTGCCAGCAGCCCCGGACAGGGGTACACCGGGGAGCTGTTTTTT. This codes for CASSPGQGYTGELFF.

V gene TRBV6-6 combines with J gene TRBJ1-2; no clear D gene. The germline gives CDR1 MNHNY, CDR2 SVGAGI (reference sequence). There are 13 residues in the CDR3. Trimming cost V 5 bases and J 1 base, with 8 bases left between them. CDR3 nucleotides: TGTGCCAGCAGTCGACAAGTTAACTATGGCTACACCTTC. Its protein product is CASSRQVNYGYTF.

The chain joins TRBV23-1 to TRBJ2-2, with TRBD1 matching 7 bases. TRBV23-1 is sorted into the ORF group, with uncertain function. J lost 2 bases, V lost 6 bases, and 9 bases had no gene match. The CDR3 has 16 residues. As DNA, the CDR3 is TGCGCCAGCAGAAAGATTAGGACAGGAAACACCGGGGAGCTGTTTTTT. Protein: CASRKIRTGNTGELFF.

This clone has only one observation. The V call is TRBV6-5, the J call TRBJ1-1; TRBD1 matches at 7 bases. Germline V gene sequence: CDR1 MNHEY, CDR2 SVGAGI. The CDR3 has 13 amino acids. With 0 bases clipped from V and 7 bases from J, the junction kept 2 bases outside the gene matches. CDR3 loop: CASSYSRQGEAFF. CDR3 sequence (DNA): TGTGCCAGCAGTTACTCGAGACAGGGTGAAGCTTTCTTT.

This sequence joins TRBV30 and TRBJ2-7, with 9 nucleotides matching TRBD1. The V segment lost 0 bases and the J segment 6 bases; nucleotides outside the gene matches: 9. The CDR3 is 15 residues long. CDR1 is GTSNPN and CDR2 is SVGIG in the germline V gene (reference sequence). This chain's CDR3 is CAWSVGTGHSVEQYF. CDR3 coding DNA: TGTGCCTGGAGTGTTGGGACAGGGCATTCGGTCGAGCAGTACTTC.

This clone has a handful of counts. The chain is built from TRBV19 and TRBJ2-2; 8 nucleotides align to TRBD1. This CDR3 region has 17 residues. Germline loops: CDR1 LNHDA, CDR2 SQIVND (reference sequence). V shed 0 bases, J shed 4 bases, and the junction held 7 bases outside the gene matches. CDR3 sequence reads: CASSIDAAGGGTGELFF. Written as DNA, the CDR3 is TGTGCCAGTAGTATAGATGCGGCAGGGGGCGGCACCGGGGAGCTGTTTTTT.

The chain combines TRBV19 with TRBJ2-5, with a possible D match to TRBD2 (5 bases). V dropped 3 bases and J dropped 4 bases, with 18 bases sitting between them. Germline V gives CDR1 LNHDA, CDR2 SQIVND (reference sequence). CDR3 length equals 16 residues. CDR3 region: CASSMTPLGVAETQYF. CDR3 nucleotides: TGTGCCAGTAGTATGACCCCGTTGGGAGTAGCAGAGACCCAGTACTTC.